The rows below give T cell receptor beta chains drawn from one sample of a study of T cell responses to AZD1222 COVID-19 vaccine. The data were produced by immunoSEQ multiplex PCR, yet TCRdb's version contains in-frame clones alone and is incomplete. Counted here are around 100,000 clones, around 90% occurring once; the ten biggest clones make up about 4.8%. The sequencing used peripheral blood, collected on day 0 of AZD1222 vaccination. The receptors here all came from an adult in good health. Both conserved end residues are part of each CDR3. The D gene is left open where the match is weak. The size field is filled for only some rows; it gives once, few, many or a size class.

NA TRBJ1-6 TRBV3-1/TRBV3-2 NA CASSRGDASSPLHF TGTGCCAGTTCTCGGGGGGACGCCAGCTCACCCCTCCACTTT
NA TRBJ2-7 TRBV5-1 NA CASSFGDEQYF TGCGCCAGCAGCTTCGGCGACGAGCAGTACTTC
NA TRBJ2-2 TRBV28 NA CASSSAGTLTGELFF TGTGCCAGCAGTTCGGCCGGGACGCTCACCGGGGAGCTGTTTTTT
NA TRBJ2-5 TRBV7-9 TRBD1 CASSPWDRVETQYF TGTGCCAGCAGCCCATGGGACAGGGTGGAGACCCAGTACTTC
NA TRBJ2-1 TRBV23-1 NA CASSQPKIMDEQFF TGCGCCAGCAGTCAACCCAAAATAATGGATGAGCAGTTCTTC
NA TRBJ1-5 TRBV6-1 NA CASSEVRQPQHF TGTGCCAGCAGTGAAGTTCGACAGCCCCAGCATTTT
NA TRBJ1-6 TRBV10-3 NA CAIRTPVLDSPLHF TGTGCCATCAGGACGCCCGTGCTGGATTCACCCCTCCACTTT
NA TRBJ1-2 TRBV6-5 TRBD1 CASRPPGQGSGYTF TGTGCCAGCAGACCGCCGGGACAGGGGAGCGGCTACACCTTC
few TRBJ1-2 TRBV30 NA CAWSSKKGRGTNGYTF TGTGCCTGGAGCTCAAAAAAGGGCAGGGGTACAAATGGCTACACCTTC
few TRBJ2-7 TRBV7-9 NA CASSLLDETQYF TGTGCCAGCAGCTTATTGGATGAGACGCAGTACTTC
NA TRBJ1-2 TRBV30 NA CAWSATGREGYTF TGTGCCTGGAGTGCAACAGGCCGCGAAGGCTACACCTTC
once TRBJ1-3 TRBV15 NA CATSREIGVSGNTIYF TGTGCCACCAGCAGAGAGATCGGGGTCTCTGGAAACACCATATATTTT
NA TRBJ2-7 TRBV27 NA CASRISRARQPNSYEQYF TGTGCCAGCCGTATCTCCAGGGCCCGCCAACCCAACTCCTACGAGCAGTACTTC
NA TRBJ2-3 TRBV7-9 NA CASSRGDGHRETQYF TGTGCCAGCAGCAGGGGGGACGGCCACAGAGAGACGCAGTATTTT